The clone carrying this T cell receptor beta chain was picked up many times. What it recognizes is unknown. This entry belongs to a study of neurological immune-mediated disorders. Losses at the gene ends were 6 bases for V and 8 bases for J; bases not matched to a gene: 11. Germline loops: CDR1 MNHEY, CDR2 SMNVEV (reference sequence). This CDR3 region has 16 residues. cDNA synthesis was performed by 5'RACE with 10-nucleotide random UMIs. Over 170 million TCR-beta sequences from 15-18 subjects came out of each sequencing run. TCRdb analysed the 5' RACE reads with MiXCR anew, one entry per CDR3 protein. The sample lists around 23,000 distinct CDR3 sequences; 13% were seen once. Broader study findings: The greatest TCR clonal expansion occurred in HTLV-1-associated myelopathy and the least in multiple sclerosis, which fell below healthy controls.

The unsorted libraries were produced from 2 million PBMCs held at -80 C. The TCR was taken from a middle-aged woman with HTLV-1-associated myelopathy (HAM/TSP). What was sequenced was PBMCs. The chain links TRBV27 to TRBJ2-1, with 12 bases that match TRBD2. DNA of the CDR3: TGTGCCAGCAGACTCAGGACTAGCGGGGAAGGCGATGAGCAGTTCTTC. This gives the protein CASRLRTSGEGDEQFF.